Listed below are T cell receptor beta chains from one sample, sequenced in a study of blood T cell repertoires in COVID-19. The method was immunoSEQ multiplex PCR; TCRdb's version includes in-frame clones alone and lacks a portion of them. The sample contains roughly 140,000 clones, roughly 88% of which appear only once. The sample taken for sequencing was PBMCs or T cells enriched from blood (not recorded which). The receptor set was obtained from a woman aged 25-40 years with acute COVID-19. The CDR3 runs from the conserved cysteine through the conserved F or W. A D gene is named only where the DNA matches it firmly. Only some rows state a clone size, as once, few, many or a class for expanded clones.

D gene: TRBD1; clone size: few; J gene: TRBJ2-3; V gene: TRBV10-3; CDR3 protein: CAISDRDTDTQYF; CDR3 DNA: TGTGCCATCAGCGACAGGGACACAGATACGCAGTATTTT
D gene: -; clone size: -; J gene: TRBJ2-7; V gene: TRBV7-2; CDR3 protein: CASSLAAASYEQYF; CDR3 DNA: TGTGCCAGCAGCTTAGCGGCCGCTTCCTACGAGCAGTACTTC
D gene: -; clone size: -; J gene: TRBJ2-3; V gene: TRBV18; CDR3 protein: CASSPPGGTDTQYF; CDR3 DNA: TGTGCCAGCTCACCACCCGGGGGCACAGATACGCAGTATTTT
D gene: -; clone size: -; J gene: TRBJ2-1; V gene: TRBV6-4; CDR3 protein: CASSDSGGNSNEQFF; CDR3 DNA: TGTGCCAGCAGTGACTCGGGCGGGAACTCCAATGAGCAGTTCTTC
D gene: TRBD1; clone size: -; J gene: TRBJ1-6; V gene: TRBV2; CDR3 protein: CASSLRGQPAKNNSPLHF; CDR3 DNA: TGTGCCAGCAGCTTAAGGGGGCAGCCAGCAAAGAATAATTCACCCCTCCACTTT
D gene: -; clone size: -; J gene: TRBJ1-4; V gene: TRBV7-9; CDR3 protein: CASSSLSWDTSNEKLFF; CDR3 DNA: TGTGCCAGCAGCTCCCTATCCTGGGACACGTCTAATGAAAAACTGTTTTTT
D gene: TRBD2; clone size: -; J gene: TRBJ2-1; V gene: TRBV9; CDR3 protein: CASSVVRSGSSYNEQFF; CDR3 DNA: TGTGCCAGCAGCGTAGTGAGGAGCGGGAGTAGCTACAATGAGCAGTTCTTC
D gene: -; clone size: -; J gene: TRBJ2-1; V gene: TRBV9; CDR3 protein: CASQRLEGGEQFF; CDR3 DNA: TGTGCCAGCCAGCGGCTGGAGGGCGGGGAGCAGTTCTTC
D gene: -; clone size: -; J gene: TRBJ1-2; V gene: TRBV21-1; CDR3 protein: CASSKGPWTGAGYGYTF; CDR3 DNA: TGTGCCAGCAGCAAAGGTCCTTGGACAGGGGCTGGCTATGGCTACACCTTC
D gene: TRBD2; clone size: -; J gene: TRBJ2-1; V gene: TRBV30; CDR3 protein: CAWSVGSGRGGEQFF; CDR3 DNA: TGTGCCTGGAGTGTAGGTAGCGGGAGGGGGGGTGAGCAGTTCTTC
D gene: -; clone size: -; J gene: TRBJ1-1; V gene: TRBV30; CDR3 protein: CAWSLPAGRAFF; CDR3 DNA: TGTGCCTGGAGTCTGCCCGCGGGACGAGCTTTCTTT
D gene: -; clone size: -; J gene: TRBJ2-7; V gene: TRBV18; CDR3 protein: CASSPPIPSSYEQYF; CDR3 DNA: TGTGCCAGCTCACCACCTATACCTAGCTCCTACGAGCAGTACTTC
D gene: TRBD1; clone size: -; J gene: TRBJ1-6; V gene: TRBV30; CDR3 protein: CAWRVGQSRGISPLHF; CDR3 DNA: TGTGCCTGGAGGGTCGGACAGTCCAGGGGGATTTCACCCCTCCACTTT
D gene: TRBD2; clone size: -; J gene: TRBJ2-1; V gene: TRBV7-2; CDR3 protein: CASSLAGLAGVPNKFF; CDR3 DNA: TGTGCCAGCAGCTTAGCGGGGCTAGCGGGAGTGCCCAATAAGTTCTTC
D gene: -; clone size: -; J gene: TRBJ1-4; V gene: TRBV28; CDR3 protein: CASRESGKGHEKLFF; CDR3 DNA: TGTGCCAGCAGAGAATCCGGCAAGGGGCATGAAAAACTGTTTTTT
D gene: -; clone size: -; J gene: TRBJ2-3; V gene: TRBV24-1; CDR3 protein: CATSDFSGSDTQYF; CDR3 DNA: TGTGCCACCAGTGATTTTTCGGGGTCAGATACGCAGTATTTT
D gene: -; clone size: -; J gene: TRBJ2-3; V gene: TRBV19; CDR3 protein: CASSWGRTSSTDTQYF; CDR3 DNA: TGTGCCAGTAGTTGGGGGAGGACGTCTAGCACAGATACGCAGTATTTT
D gene: TRBD2; clone size: -; J gene: TRBJ2-3; V gene: TRBV11-3; CDR3 protein: CASSFGTSSEQYF; CDR3 DNA: TGTGCCAGCAGCTTCGGGACTAGCAGTGAGCAGTATTTT
D gene: TRBD2; clone size: once; J gene: TRBJ2-3; V gene: TRBV7-2; CDR3 protein: CASSPRLAGRADTQYF; CDR3 DNA: TGTGCCAGCAGCCCACGACTAGCGGGAAGGGCAGATACGCAGTATTTT
D gene: TRBD2; clone size: -; J gene: TRBJ2-3; V gene: TRBV28; CDR3 protein: CASLQLAESTDTQYF; CDR3 DNA: TGTGCCAGCCTCCAACTAGCGGAAAGCACAGATACGCAGTATTTT
D gene: -; clone size: -; J gene: TRBJ1-1; V gene: TRBV5-1; CDR3 protein: CASSLGGLGTEAFF; CDR3 DNA: TGCGCCAGCAGCTTGGGCGGACTGGGGACTGAAGCTTTCTTT
D gene: -; clone size: -; J gene: TRBJ1-3; V gene: TRBV6-6; CDR3 protein: CASCEWSAGNTIYF; CDR3 DNA: TGTGCCAGCTGTGAGTGGAGCGCTGGAAACACCATATATTTT
D gene: TRBD1; clone size: -; J gene: TRBJ2-5; V gene: TRBV29-1; CDR3 protein: CSVEAPGGRETQYF; CDR3 DNA: TGCAGCGTTGAAGCCCCAGGGGGTCGAGAGACCCAGTACTTC
D gene: -; clone size: -; J gene: TRBJ1-5; V gene: TRBV7-9; CDR3 protein: CASSLAYQPQHF; CDR3 DNA: TGTGCCAGCAGCTTAGCCTATCAGCCCCAGCATTTT
D gene: TRBD2; clone size: -; J gene: TRBJ2-2; V gene: TRBV28; CDR3 protein: CAIRTSGTGELFF; CDR3 DNA: TGTGCCATCAGGACTAGCGGCACCGGGGAGCTGTTTTTT
D gene: TRBD2; clone size: -; J gene: TRBJ2-5; V gene: TRBV15; CDR3 protein: CATSRWGSSGQETQYF; CDR3 DNA: TGTGCCACCAGCAGATGGGGGTCTAGCGGCCAAGAGACCCAGTACTTC
D gene: -; clone size: -; J gene: TRBJ2-7; V gene: TRBV2; CDR3 protein: CASRDPRQGYEQYF; CDR3 DNA: TGTGCCAGCAGGGACCCCCGTCAGGGCTACGAGCAGTACTTC
D gene: -; clone size: -; J gene: TRBJ2-1; V gene: TRBV7-9; CDR3 protein: CASSFALAKLDNEQFF; CDR3 DNA: TGTGCCAGCAGCTTCGCCCTAGCGAAGCTTGACAATGAGCAGTTCTTC
D gene: TRBD1; clone size: -; J gene: TRBJ1-2; V gene: TRBV30; CDR3 protein: CAWSVPDRAYGYTF; CDR3 DNA: TGTGCCTGGAGTGTACCTGACAGGGCCTATGGCTACACCTTC
D gene: -; clone size: -; J gene: TRBJ1-2; V gene: TRBV30; CDR3 protein: CAWNPLRFAGRSYGYTF; CDR3 DNA: TGTGCCTGGAACCCCCTCCGTTTTGCGGGACGGAGCTATGGCTACACCTTC
D gene: TRBD2; clone size: once; J gene: TRBJ2-7; V gene: TRBV4-1; CDR3 protein: CASSQGLAGVYEQYF; CDR3 DNA: TGCGCCAGCAGCCAAGGGCTAGCGGGAGTCTACGAGCAGTACTTC
D gene: -; clone size: -; J gene: TRBJ1-5; V gene: TRBV6-2/TRBV6-3; CDR3 protein: CASSYFQRDQPQHF; CDR3 DNA: TGTGCCAGCAGTTACTTTCAGCGGGATCAGCCCCAGCATTTT
D gene: TRBD1; clone size: -; J gene: TRBJ2-3; V gene: TRBV5-8; CDR3 protein: CASSTGQGTDTQYF; CDR3 DNA: TGTGCCAGCAGCACCGGACAGGGCACAGATACGCAGTATTTT